Below, 24 T cell receptor beta chains from the same sample are listed, as sequenced in a study of CD8 T cells in ankylosing spondylitis. TCRdb reprocessed the 5' RACE reads via MiXCR and lists one record per CDR3 protein. The data contain 150,000 to 200,000 distinct CDR3 sequences, under 15% of them singletons. The sequenced sample was blood, either unsorted or a sorted T cell fraction (not recorded which). The receptors stem from a female donor with ankylosing spondylitis or in good health (not recorded which).

The chain is built from TRBV19 and TRBJ1-5; 8 bases align to TRBD1. The CDR3 sequence is 17 residues long. Per the germline V gene, CDR1 is LNHDA and CDR2 is SQIVND (reference sequence). Trimming took 4 bases from V and 4 from J; bases not matched to a gene: 12. The CDR3 sequence: CASSTERTGWGNQPQHF. The CDR3, as DNA: TGTGCCAGTAGTACCGAACGGACAGGGTGGGGTAATCAGCCCCAGCATTTT.

About this clonotype itself: A much larger clonotype is one base distant, so this may be a read error. V gene TRBV20-1 combines with J gene TRBJ2-4; D is perhaps TRBD1 (5 bases). The length of the CDR3 is 15 residues. Germline-derived CDR1 and CDR2 are DFQATT and SNEGSKA (reference sequence). The DNA of the CDR3 is TGCGGTGCTGGTTTCTTCCAGGGTATTGAAAACATTCAGTACTTC. Its protein is CGAGFFQGIENIQYF.

The rearrangement uses TRBV29-1 and TRBJ2-2, with TRBD1 matching 8 bases. Germline trimming cut 4 bases from V and 5 bases from J; bases unmatched to any gene: 6. This CDR3 region has 14 residues. Germline CDR1 SQVTM, CDR2 ANQGSEA. Written as DNA, the CDR3 is TGCAGCGTTGGGGCAGGGGGCTGGACCGGGGAGCTGTTTTTT. Protein sequence: CSVGAGGWTGELFF.

This clonotype was detected many times. V usage is TRBV11-2 and J usage is TRBJ2-7; D is unresolved. The germline V gene encodes CDR1 SGHAT and CDR2 FQNNGV. Trimming shortened V by 7 bases and J by 3 bases, and 19 bases separated the two germline ends. This CDR3 has 15 residues. CDR3 sequence reads: CASTHGDRIHYEQYF. The CDR3 DNA is TGTGCCAGCACCCACGGAGACCGTATTCACTACGAGCAGTACTTC.

This chain links TRBV11-1 with TRBJ2-7; TRBD2 matches at 7 bases. Trimming cost V 5 bases and J 2 bases; bases outside gene matches: 18. CDR3 length equals 18 residues. Germline CDR1 SGHAT, CDR2 FQDESV (reference sequence). The DNA for the CDR3 is TGTGCCAGCAGCCATCCCGGGCGCGGGGGTTCCTTACCCTACGAGCAGTACTTC. Translation: CASSHPGRGGSLPYEQYF.

This chain uses TRBV12-3 or TRBV12-4 with TRBJ2-7; D might be TRBD2 (5 bases). The CDR3 consists of 18 residues. The V end lost 8 bases, the J end lost 2 bases, and 28 bases lay between the germline ends. In DNA form, the CDR3 reads TGTGCCAGCTGTCCCCTGTCGTTCGGGATAAGAACGACCTACGAGCAGTACTTC. Translating it yields CASCPLSFGIRTTYEQYF.

This clonotype was observed many times. The chain links TRBV7-2 to TRBJ1-6; tentatively, D is TRBD1 (5 bases). Germline assignment: CDR1 SGHTA and CDR2 FQGNSA. Trimming removed 3 bases from V and 3 bases from J, with 9 bases in between. The length of the CDR3 is 15 residues. In DNA, the CDR3 is TGTGCCAGCAGCTTCAGGGATCACTATAATTCACCCCTCCACTTT. Translation: CASSFRDHYNSPLHF.

This clonotype has a count of ten or more. This chain uses TRBV7-2 with TRBJ1-4; no definite D call. The germline V and J ends were trimmed by 2 bases and 8 bases, with 12 bases remaining between them. There are 14 residues in the CDR3. From germline, CDR1 is SGHTA and CDR2 FQGNSA. CDR3 coding DNA: TGTGCCAGCAGCTTAACCACGGTGGGAGAAAAACTGTTTTTT. Translating gives CASSLTTVGEKLFF.

The V gene is TRBV5-1, the J gene TRBJ1-4, with 7 bases fitting TRBD1. Germline V gene sequence: CDR1 SGHRS, CDR2 YFSETQ. The CDR3 is 13 residues long. The V and J ends lost 7 bases and 8 bases, in that order; junction bases with no gene match: 8. The CDR3, as DNA: TGCGCCAGCGGTGGGGACAGAAGGGAAAAACTGTTTTTT. Its protein product is CASGGDRREKLFF.

This clonotype was found a few times. V and J are TRBV3-1 and TRBJ2-1, with a weak D call TRBD2 (6 bases). Trimming removed 1 base from V and 5 bases from J, with 12 bases in between. CDR3 length equals 15 residues. Germline V CDR1 and CDR2: LGHDT, YNNKEL (reference sequence). This CDR3 reads CASSQGRGLNNEQFF. As DNA, the CDR3 is TGTGCCAGCAGCCAAGGGCGGGGACTTAACAATGAGCAGTTCTTC.

Only a few counts were recorded for this clonotype. V is TRBV20-1 and J is TRBJ1-2, with a possible D match to TRBD1 (6 bases). CDR1 is DFQATT, CDR2 SNEGSKA, per germline (reference sequence). Trimming stripped 5 bases from V and 8 bases from J, with 18 bases between. The CDR3 has 13 residues. This CDR3 is CSAFGQQGLGYTF. The CDR3 DNA is TGCAGTGCTTTTGGACAGCAGGGCTTAGGCTACACCTTC.

CDR3 in amino acids: CSAAKSGAFTGELFF. In DNA, the CDR3 is TGCAGTGCTGCCAAGTCGGGGGCGTTCACCGGGGAGCTGTTTTTT. The rearrangement links TRBV20-1 to TRBJ2-2; D may match TRBD1 or TRBD2 (6 bases each). The length of the CDR3 is 15 residues. V lost 5 bases and J lost 4, with 17 bases in between. CDR1 is DFQATT, CDR2 SNEGSKA, per germline (reference sequence).

This clonotype was detected ten times or more. The chain uses TRBV7-6 and TRBJ2-3, with 10 bases matching TRBD2. The CDR3 totals 16 residues. The J segment lost 6 bases and the V segment lost 1 base, leaving 7 bases of the junction unmatched. Germline CDR1 SGHVS, CDR2 FNYEAQ. This CDR3 is CASSLGASGRSDTQYF. The CDR3 coding sequence is TGTGCCAGCAGCTTAGGGGCTAGCGGGAGAAGTGATACGCAGTATTTT.

This clonotype was observed many times. The genes are TRBV3-1 and TRBJ1-4; no reliable D call. Germline V CDR1 and CDR2: LGHDT, YNNKEL (reference sequence). The ends were cut back, 4 bases at V and 6 bases at J, with 12 bases in the middle. The CDR3 totals 14 residues. CDR3 in DNA: TGTGCCAGCAGCCCTCCCGAGGCGTATGAAAAACTGTTTTTT. Protein: CASSPPEAYEKLFF.

This clonotype was seen a single time. The rearrangement links TRBV10-3 to TRBJ2-7; 9 bases align to TRBD1. The J segment lost 0 bases and the V segment lost 4 bases, leaving 4 bases of the junction unmatched. Per germline, CDR1 ENHRY and CDR2 SYGVKD. The CDR3 length is 15 residues. CDR3 in amino acids: CAISGGQGSSYEQYF. CDR3 nucleotide sequence: TGTGCCATCAGTGGGGGACAGGGCAGCTCCTACGAGCAGTACTTC.

The V call is TRBV28, the J call TRBJ2-7; 11 nucleotides line up with TRBD2. Germline CDR1 and CDR2: MDHEN and SYDVKM. The V segment lost 9 bases and the J segment 13 bases; nucleotides outside the gene matches: 14. This CDR3 is 13 amino acids long. As DNA, the CDR3 is TGTGCCAGTTATACTAGCGGGGGTGCATTTGGATACTTC. Translating it yields CASYTSGGAFGYF.

The V gene is TRBV5-1, the J gene TRBJ2-1; D is possibly TRBD1 or TRBD2 (5 bases each). From germline, CDR1 is SGHRS and CDR2 YFSETQ. This CDR3 comprises 20 residues. V lost 7 bases, J lost 3 bases, and 32 bases lay in between. The CDR3 here is CASGHPTRPLTVGGYNEQFF. CDR3 bases: TGCGCCAGCGGCCATCCTACCCGGCCCTTGACAGTTGGAGGCTACAATGAGCAGTTCTTC.

There are many counts of this clonotype. The chain recombines TRBV29-1 with TRBJ1-2; D is undetermined. The V and J ends lost 5 bases and 4 bases respectively, with 11 bases between them. The CDR3 sequence is 12 residues long. Germline CDR1 is SQVTM and CDR2 is ANQGSEA. CDR3 region: CSVLSRLYGYTF. DNA for the CDR3: TGCAGCGTTTTGTCCAGACTCTATGGCTACACCTTC.

The J gene is TRBJ1-5, the V gene TRBV7-8; D is unresolved. Germline V CDR1 and CDR2: SGHVS, FQNEAQ. The length of the CDR3 is 15 residues. V lost 4 bases and J 5 bases, leaving 15 bases between the germline ends. The CDR3 here is CASSSTAPTDQPQHF. In DNA form, the CDR3 reads TGTGCCAGCAGCTCGACGGCCCCCACTGATCAGCCCCAGCATTTT.

This clonotype was counted ten times or more. V usage is TRBV20-1 and J usage is TRBJ2-5; D is uncertain. There are 14 residues in the CDR3. Germline values: CDR1 DFQATT, CDR2 SNEGSKA (reference sequence). The ends were cut back, 5 bases at V and 2 bases at J, with 15 bases in the middle. In nucleotides, the CDR3 is TGCAGTGCTTATCCTCGGAGAGCACAAGAGACCCAGTACTTC. Its translation is CSAYPRRAQETQYF.

In this sample, this clonotype turned up many times. The chain has TRBV24-1 and TRBJ1-5, with 7 bases identical to TRBD1. The CDR3 contains 13 residues. Trimming cost V 5 bases and J 5 bases; bases outside gene matches: 2. Germline V CDR1 and CDR2: KGHDR, SFDVKD. CDR3 loop: CATSVGTDQPQHF. The CDR3 DNA sequence: TGTGCCACCAGTGTCGGGACAGATCAGCCCCAGCATTTT.

This clonotype has at least ten counts. The chain has TRBV6-1 and TRBJ2-5, with TRBD2 matching over 11 bases. The CDR3 loop spans 15 amino acids. The V gene's germline CDR1 is MNHNS and CDR2 SASEGT. The ends lost 6 bases at V and 1 base at J; junction bases unmatched: 4. The CDR3 sequence is CASSPGLAGQETQYF. CDR3 coding DNA: TGTGCCAGCAGCCCCGGACTAGCGGGCCAAGAGACCCAGTACTTC.

The chain's CDR3 is CASSPQEGSVIQYF. The DNA of the CDR3 is TGTGCCAGCTCACCACAGGAAGGCTCAGTCATTCAGTACTTC. The V call is TRBV18, the J call TRBJ2-4; no definite D call. The CDR3 length is 14 residues. Germline CDR1 KGHSH, CDR2 LQKENI. V shed 1 base and J shed 9 bases, with 13 bases lying between them.

This clonotype was counted many times. The V gene is TRBV10-3, the J gene TRBJ2-3, with D hard to call. Germline loops: CDR1 ENHRY, CDR2 SYGVKD. The CDR3 has 12 amino acids. V was pared by 4 bases and J by 2 bases, with 4 bases between. CDR3 nucleotide sequence: TGTGCCATCAGTGGGTACACAGATACGCAGTATTTT. Translated: CAISGYTDTQYF.